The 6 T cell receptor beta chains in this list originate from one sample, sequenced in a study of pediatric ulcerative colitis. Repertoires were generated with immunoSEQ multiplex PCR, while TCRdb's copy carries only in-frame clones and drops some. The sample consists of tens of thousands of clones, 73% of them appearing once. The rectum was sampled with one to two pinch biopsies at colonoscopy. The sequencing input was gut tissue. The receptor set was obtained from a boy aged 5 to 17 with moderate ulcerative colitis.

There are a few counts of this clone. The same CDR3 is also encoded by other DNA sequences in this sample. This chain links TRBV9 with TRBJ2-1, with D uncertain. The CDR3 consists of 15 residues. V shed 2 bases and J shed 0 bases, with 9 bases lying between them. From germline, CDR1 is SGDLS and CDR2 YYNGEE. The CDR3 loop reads CASSVGRSSYNEQFF. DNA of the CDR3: TGTGCCAGCAGCGTCGGCCGGAGCTCCTACAATGAGCAGTTCTTC.

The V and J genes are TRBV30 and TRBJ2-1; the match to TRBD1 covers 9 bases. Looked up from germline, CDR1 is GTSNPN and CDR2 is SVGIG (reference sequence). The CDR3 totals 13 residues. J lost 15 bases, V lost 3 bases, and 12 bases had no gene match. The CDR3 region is CAWRGPGTGLVFF. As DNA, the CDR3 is TGTGCCTGGAGGGGGCCCGGGACAGGGTTGGTGTTCTTC.

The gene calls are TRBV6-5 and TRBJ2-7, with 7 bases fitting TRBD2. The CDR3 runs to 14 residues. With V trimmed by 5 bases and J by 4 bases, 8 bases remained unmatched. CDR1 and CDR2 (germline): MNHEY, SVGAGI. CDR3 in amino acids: CASSAGRGMYEQYF. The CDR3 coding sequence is TGTGCCAGCAGTGCGGGGAGGGGCATGTACGAGCAGTACTTC.

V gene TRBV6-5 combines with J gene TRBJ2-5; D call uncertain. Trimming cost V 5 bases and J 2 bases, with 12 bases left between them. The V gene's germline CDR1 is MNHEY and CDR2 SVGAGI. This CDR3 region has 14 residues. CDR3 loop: CASSPRVLQETQYF. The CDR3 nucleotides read TGTGCCAGCAGTCCGAGAGTGCTTCAAGAGACCCAGTACTTC.

Here the CDR3 DNA reads TGTGCCAGCAGTTCCAACGGACTAGCGGGAGAGACCCAGTACTTC. This encodes CASSSNGLAGETQYF. The V gene is TRBV28, the J gene TRBJ2-5; 11 bases agree with TRBD2. The length of the CDR3 is 15 residues. Germline CDR1 and CDR2: MDHEN and SYDVKM. V gave up 4 bases and J gave up 4 bases; unmatched junction bases: 5.

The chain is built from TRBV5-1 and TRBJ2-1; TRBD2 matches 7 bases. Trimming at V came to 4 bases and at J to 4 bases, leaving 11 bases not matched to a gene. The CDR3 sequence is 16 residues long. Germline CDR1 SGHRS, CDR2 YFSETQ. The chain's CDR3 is CASSPGSGGRYNEQFF. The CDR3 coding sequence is TGCGCCAGCAGCCCCGGGTCCGGGGGGAGGTACAATGAGCAGTTCTTC.